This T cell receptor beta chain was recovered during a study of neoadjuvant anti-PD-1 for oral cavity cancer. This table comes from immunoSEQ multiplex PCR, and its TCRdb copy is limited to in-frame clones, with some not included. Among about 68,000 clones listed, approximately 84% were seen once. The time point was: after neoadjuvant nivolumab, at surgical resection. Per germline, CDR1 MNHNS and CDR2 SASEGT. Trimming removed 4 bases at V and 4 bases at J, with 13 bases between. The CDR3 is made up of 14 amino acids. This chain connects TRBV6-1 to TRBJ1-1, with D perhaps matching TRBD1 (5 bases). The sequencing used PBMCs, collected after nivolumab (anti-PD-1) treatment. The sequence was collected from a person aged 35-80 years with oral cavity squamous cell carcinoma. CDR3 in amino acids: CASSVVGGGTEAFF. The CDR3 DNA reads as TGTGCCAGCAGTGTGGTCGGTGGGGGCACTGAAGCTTTCTTT.